This paragraph reports one T cell receptor beta chain. After extraction with the RNeasy kit, about 0.45 to 1 ug of the RNA was reverse transcribed using random hexamers. Coverage of TCR beta CDR3 amplification by immunoSEQ multiplex PCR extended to 54 Vbeta and 13 Jbeta. From the immunoSEQ multiplex PCR reads, TCRdb called clonotypes with MiXCR, one entry per CDR3 protein. This sample has 95,000 to 150,000 distinct CDR3 sequences; 94% occur once, and the top ten carry more than 0.09%. There are 15 residues in the CDR3. Germline assignment: CDR1 SNHLY and CDR2 FYNNEI. Unmatched junction bases numbered 6, after V lost 5 bases and J lost 3 bases. This entry is derived from a study of CD8 T cells in Susac syndrome. TCR beta sequencing was performed on blood CD8+ and CD4+ T cells. Negative isolation was used for CD8+ and CD4+ T cells, and FACS enrichment was applied to TEMRA cells.

The origin of this receptor is a human donor in good health. This chain connects TRBV2 to TRBJ1-1, with 10 bases fitting TRBD1. Sequencing was performed on CD4+ T cells from PBMCs. The CDR3 protein is CASSRDRGVDTEAFF. The DNA of the CDR3 is TGTGCCAGCAGTCGGGACAGGGGTGTTGACACTGAAGCTTTCTTT.